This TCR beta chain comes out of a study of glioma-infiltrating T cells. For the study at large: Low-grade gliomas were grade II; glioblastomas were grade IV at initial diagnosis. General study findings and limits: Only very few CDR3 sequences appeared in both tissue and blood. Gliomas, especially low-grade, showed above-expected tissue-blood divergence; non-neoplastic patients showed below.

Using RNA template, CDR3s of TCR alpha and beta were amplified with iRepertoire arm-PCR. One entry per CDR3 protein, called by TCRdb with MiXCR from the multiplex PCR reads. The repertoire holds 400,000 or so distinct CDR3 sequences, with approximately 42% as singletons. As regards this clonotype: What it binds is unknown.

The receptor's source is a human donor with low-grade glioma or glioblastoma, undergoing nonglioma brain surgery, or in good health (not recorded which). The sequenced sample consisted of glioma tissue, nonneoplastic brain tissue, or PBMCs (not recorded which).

The CDR3: CASTLEGAQGDYEQYF. The CDR3 DNA reads as TGTGCCAGCACCCTCGAGGGGGCACAGGGGGATTACGAGCAGTACTTC. The V call is TRBV7-8, the J call TRBJ2-7; 8 nucleotides line up with TRBD1. The ends lost 7 bases at V and 4 bases at J; junction bases unmatched: 15. Germline lookup yields CDR1 SGHVS and CDR2 FQNEAQ. CDR3 length: 16 amino acids.